What follows are 15 T cell receptor beta chains derived from one specimen sequenced in a study of cytomegalovirus exposure and HLA in healthy donors. PCR primers comprised 60 Vbeta and 13 Jbeta primers. Here immunoSEQ multiplex PCR was the method, and the copy in TCRdb shows in-frame clones only, minus some. The sample lists about 130,000 clones, 80% to 85% occurring once. Sequenced: PBMCs. These receptors came from a man between 18 and 35 years old in good health and CMV-seronegative.

The CDR3 region is CSVGRLGEKLFF. The CDR3 region has the DNA TGCAGCGTTGGACGCTTGGGCGAAAAACTGTTTTTT. The rearrangement joins TRBV29-1 to TRBJ1-4; D remains ambiguous. The CDR3 extends over 12 amino acids. Trimming pared 4 bases from V and 8 bases from J, leaving 11 bases between. Germline V gene sequence: CDR1 SQVTM, CDR2 ANQGSEA.

This clone was seen only once. The V and J genes are TRBV15 and TRBJ2-2; 8 nucleotides agree with TRBD2. Per the germline V gene, CDR1 is LNHNV and CDR2 is YYDKDF (reference sequence). This CDR3 is built from 16 residues. V was clipped by 9 bases and J by 4 bases; unmatched bases: 13. The chain's CDR3 is CATGRGGLARTGELFF. CDR3 DNA: TGTGCCACAGGACGGGGAGGACTAGCTCGCACCGGGGAGCTGTTTTTT.

The count of this clone is one. The chain recombines TRBV28 with TRBJ2-2; 7 bases line up with TRBD1. The CDR3 is made up of 16 amino acids. Germline trimming cut 9 bases from V and 1 base from J; bases unmatched to any gene: 11. The V gene's germline CDR1 is MDHEN and CDR2 SYDVKM. CDR3 bases: TGTGCCAGTTATGGACAGGACTTATTGAACACCGGGGAGCTGTTTTTT. It is translated as CASYGQDLLNTGELFF.

This clone was picked up a small number of times. The chain joins TRBV7-2 to TRBJ1-1, with 11 bases fitting TRBD1. CDR1 and CDR2 from the germline V gene are SGHTA and FQGNSA. With V trimmed by 8 bases and J by 5 bases, 10 bases remained unmatched. The CDR3 sequence is 15 residues long. CDR3 nucleotides: TGTGCCAGCTACTCCCCGGACAGGGGGCCTACTGAAGCTTTCTTT. Its translation: CASYSPDRGPTEAFF.

The chain links TRBV9 to TRBJ2-6; unclear D gene. This CDR3 is built from 14 residues. CDR1 and CDR2 (germline): SGDLS, YYNGEE. Trimming pared 0 bases from V and 1 base from J, leaving 2 bases between. The CDR3 nucleotides are TGTGCCAGCAGCGTAGCTTCTGGGGCCAACGTCCTGACTTTC. Its translation is CASSVASGANVLTF.

The V and J genes are TRBV30 and TRBJ1-1, with no clear D. Per germline, CDR1 GTSNPN and CDR2 SVGIG (reference sequence). Trimming took off 5 bases at V and 1 base at J, with 8 bases between the two ends. This CDR3 comprises 12 residues. The CDR3, as DNA: TGTGCCTGGGGGAGGTCGAACACTGAAGCTTTCTTT. Encoded protein: CAWGRSNTEAFF.

The chain has TRBV28 and TRBJ2-7; D is possibly TRBD2 (6 bases). V lost 2 bases and J 5 bases, leaving 10 bases between the germline ends. Germline values: CDR1 MDHEN, CDR2 SYDVKM. CDR3 length: 13 residues. Here the CDR3 DNA reads TGTGCCAGCAGTTTAAGTCGGAGGGACGAGCAGTACTTC. Protein: CASSLSRRDEQYF.

The V call is TRBV7-2, the J call TRBJ1-1; no definite D call. CDR1 is SGHTA and CDR2 is FQGNSA in the germline V gene. This CDR3 comprises 12 residues. V was pared by 3 bases and J by 6 bases, with 8 bases between. The CDR3 reads CASSLGASEAFF. CDR3 nucleotide sequence: TGTGCCAGCAGCTTGGGCGCCTCTGAAGCTTTCTTT. The full variable domain, rest sourced from reference TRBV7-2 and TRBJ1-1, is GAGVSQSPSNKVTEKGKDVELRCDPISGHTALYWYRQSLGQGLEFLIYFQGNSAPDKSGLPSDRFSAERTGGSVSTLTIQRTQQEDSAVYLCASSLGASEAFFGQGTRLTVV.

The chain employs TRBV5-1 and TRBJ1-2; D uncertain. The CDR3 covers 15 residues. Trimming took off 3 bases at V and 7 bases at J, with 19 bases between the two ends. Germline V gene data show CDR1 as SGHRS and CDR2 as YFSETQ. The CDR3, as DNA: TGCGCCAGCAGCTGGAGCACTGGACGGGAGAGTGGCTACACCTTC. This translates into CASSWSTGRESGYTF.

This rearrangement joins TRBV27 to TRBJ1-6; D is unresolved. V lost 2 bases and J 6 bases, leaving 11 bases between the germline ends. Germline lookup yields CDR1 MNHEY and CDR2 SMNVEV (reference sequence). This CDR3 is built from 15 residues. Here the CDR3 DNA reads TGTGCCAGCAGTTTAGCCGGGTCCCTTAATTCACCCCTCCACTTT. The encoded protein is CASSLAGSLNSPLHF.

The chain is built from TRBV10-3 and TRBJ1-1, with 7 bases matching TRBD1. The CDR3 has 14 amino acids. V was clipped by 5 bases and J by 4 bases; unmatched bases: 7. Germline CDR1 and CDR2: ENHRY and SYGVKD. As DNA, the CDR3 is TGTGCCATCAGTCTTGAGGGGGCCGGCACTGAAGCTTTCTTT. It codes for CAISLEGAGTEAFF.

The V call is TRBV30, the J call TRBJ2-5; a weak D match, TRBD2 (6 bases). Germline values: CDR1 GTSNPN, CDR2 SVGIG (reference sequence). CDR3 length equals 12 residues. Deletions cut 4 bases from V and 6 bases from J, with 12 bases between. The chain's CDR3 is CAWNAGGKTQYF. CDR3 nucleotides: TGTGCCTGGAACGCTGGGGGGAAGACCCAGTACTTC.

The chain uses TRBV7-6 and TRBJ1-2; no definite D call. Deletions cut 5 bases from V and 7 bases from J, with 14 bases between. Germline V CDR1 and CDR2: SGHVS, FNYEAQ. The CDR3 is 13 amino acids. The DNA for the CDR3 is TGTGCCAGCAGCCCCCAGGAGGGAGCTGGCTACACCTTC. It specifies CASSPQEGAGYTF. The whole variable domain, filled in from reference TRBV7-6 and TRBJ1-2, reads GAGVSQSPRYKVTKRGQDVALRCDPISGHVSLYWYRQALGQGPEFLTYFNYEAQQDKSGLPNDRFSAERPEGSISTLTIQRTEQRDSAMYRCASSPQEGAGYTFGSGTRLTVV.

This clone occurred a few times. The V call is TRBV23-1, the J call TRBJ1-5; 7 bases fit TRBD1. TRBV23-1 is an open reading frame whose function is uncertain. Germline trimming cut 0 bases from V and 0 bases from J; bases unmatched to any gene: 5. The CDR3 has 17 amino acids. The CDR3 sequence: CASSQSGTAYSNQPQHF. The CDR3 DNA follows: TGCGCCAGCAGTCAATCGGGGACAGCTTATAGCAATCAGCCCCAGCATTTT.

The V and J genes are TRBV27 and TRBJ2-7, with TRBD1 identical over 8 bases. CDR1 and CDR2 (germline): MNHEY, SMNVEV (reference sequence). V dropped 0 bases and J dropped 6; count of bases not matched to a gene: 13. The CDR3 is made up of 17 amino acids. The CDR3 spells CASSLSPPWQGASEQYF. The CDR3 DNA reads as TGTGCCAGCAGTTTATCCCCCCCGTGGCAGGGGGCCTCCGAGCAGTACTTC.